The next 24 T cell receptor beta chains were all read from a single sample in a study of low-dose radiotherapy and immunotherapy resistance in tumors. TRAV- and TRBV-specific primers were used for first-strand cDNA, which covered alpha and beta chains. TCRs underwent 20 PCR cycles of amplification with a constant-region primer and V-primer adapter. TCRdb redid the calling of the reads with MiXCR, one entry per CDR3 protein. The sample shows around 80,000 distinct CDR3 sequences, less than 20% of them seen only once. Time point given: after trial treatment. Treatment in this sample: LDRT plus nivolumab, ipilimumab, low-dose cyclophosphamide and aspirin (RACIN trial). Sequencing used PBMCs, obtained after low-dose radiotherapy plus immunotherapy. Receptors originate from a male donor with prostate cancer.

This clonotype was counted ten times or more. The chain couples TRBV27 to TRBJ2-7, with 7 bases identical to TRBD1. CDR1 is MNHEY and CDR2 is SMNVEV in the germline V gene (reference sequence). The J segment lost 1 base and the V segment lost 6 bases, leaving 6 bases of the junction unmatched. The CDR3 contains 14 residues. The CDR3 here is CASSPNRGSYEQYF. The CDR3 DNA reads as TGTGCCAGCAGCCCAAACAGGGGTTCCTACGAGCAGTACTTC.

This clonotype was recorded at least ten times. Its ends do not fully match the called genes, so a read error is possible. The CDR3 nucleotides are TGTGCCAGCAGTCTAGCCGGGACAGGTTCTCCCGAGCAGTACTTC. Protein product: CASSLAGTGSPEQYF. V is TRBV12-3 or TRBV12-4 and J is TRBJ2-7; 8 bases map to TRBD1. The CDR3 loop spans 15 amino acids.

There are many counts of this clonotype. The rearrangement joins TRBV2 to TRBJ2-5; perhaps TRBD1 as D (5 bases). The germline gives CDR1 SNHLY, CDR2 FYNNEI. The V gene lost 2 bases and the J gene lost 4 bases, with 5 bases spanning the gap. CDR3 length: 12 residues. The CDR3 is CASSEQGETQYF. The DNA of the CDR3 is TGTGCCAGCAGTGAACAGGGAGAGACCCAGTACTTC. The full variable domain, rest sourced from reference TRBV2 and TRBJ2-5, is EPEVTQTPSHQVTQMGQEVILRCVPISNHLYFYWYRQILGQKVEFLVSFYNNEISEKSEIFDDQFSVERPDGSNFTLKIRSTKLEDSAMYFCASSEQGETQYFGPGTRLLVL.

Concerning this clonotype itself: A far more abundant clone sits one base away, making this likely a read error. This rearrangement joins TRBV28 to TRBJ1-3; D remains ambiguous. Germline CDR1 and CDR2: MDHEN and SYDVKM. The V and J ends lost 5 bases and 3 bases respectively, with 14 bases between them. CDR3 length: 15 amino acids. The CDR3 spells CASSRDTYFGNTIYF. Here the CDR3 DNA reads TGTGCCAGCAGTCGAGACACTTACTTTGGAAACACCATATATTTT.

This clonotype was counted many times. The chain is built from TRBV7-2 and TRBJ2-1; D is undetermined. V lost 0 bases to trimming and J lost 12 bases, with 6 bases between them. This CDR3 comprises 11 residues. The germline CDR1 and CDR2 sequences are SGHTA and FQGNSA. The CDR3 loop reads CASSLASLQFF. The CDR3 bases are TGTGCCAGCAGCTTAGCTAGCTTGCAGTTCTTC.

This clonotype showed up many times. V gene TRBV7-3 combines with J gene TRBJ1-6, with D possibly TRBD1 on 5 matching bases. In germline, CDR1 is SGHTA, CDR2 FQGTGA. V was cut by 2 bases and J by 6 bases, with 11 bases left in between. There are 15 residues in the CDR3. In DNA, the CDR3 is TGTGCCAGCAGCTTATTTTCGACAGTTAATTCACCCCTCCACTTT. Protein product: CASSLFSTVNSPLHF.

This clonotype was seen ten or more times. The V call is TRBV3-1, the J call TRBJ2-1, with 7 bases matching TRBD1. The CDR3 covers 15 residues. Germline assignment: CDR1 LGHDT and CDR2 YNNKEL (reference sequence). V lost 4 bases, J lost 2 bases, and 5 bases stayed unmatched. CDR3 in DNA: TGTGCCAGCAGCCCCCGGGACAGAGCCTACAATGAGCAGTTCTTC. Translating gives CASSPRDRAYNEQFF.

This clonotype was observed many times. The rearrangement links TRBV12-5 to TRBJ2-1, with 8 nucleotides matching TRBD2. V was clipped by 1 base and J by 8 bases; unmatched bases: 7. Germline-derived CDR1 and CDR2 are LGHNT and FRNRAP. The CDR3 runs to 15 residues. The CDR3 DNA reads as TGTGCTAGTGGTTTGGGCCAGCGGGAGCTCGATGAGCAGTTCTTC. It is translated as CASGLGQRELDEQFF.

The chain recombines TRBV28 with TRBJ2-7, with D possibly matching TRBD2 (6 bases). The CDR3 loop spans 14 amino acids. Looked up from germline, CDR1 is MDHEN and CDR2 is SYDVKM. V was cut by 6 bases and J by 2 bases, with 14 bases left in between. The CDR3 DNA sequence: TGTGCCAGCAGAGGCATAGCGGTTACCTACGAGCAGTACTTC. It is translated as CASRGIAVTYEQYF.

This clonotype has ten or more counts. The gene calls are TRBV29-1 and TRBJ2-7; 10 nucleotides match TRBD1. Germline V gene lookup returns CDR1 SQVTM and CDR2 ANQGSEA. This CDR3 spans 13 amino acids. Germline trimming cut 7 bases from V and 1 base from J; bases unmatched to any gene: 4. This CDR3 is CSGGQGLSYEQYF. CDR3 sequence (DNA): TGCAGCGGGGGACAGGGGCTTTCCTACGAGCAGTACTTC.

Ten or more counts support this clonotype. The rearrangement uses TRBV5-4 and TRBJ2-3; D is ambiguous. V lost 2 bases, J lost 4 bases, and 11 bases lay in between. The CDR3 spans 14 residues. Germline V gene sequence: CDR1 SGHNT, CDR2 YYREEE (reference sequence). The CDR3 DNA reads as TGTGCCAGCAGCTTAATAGGGTTCTCAGATACGCAGTATTTT. It yields the protein CASSLIGFSDTQYF. Based on the CDR3 plus reference TRBV5-4 and TRBJ2-3, the full variable domain is ETGVTQSPTHLIKTRGQQVTLRCSSQSGHNTVSWYQQALGQGPQFIFQYYREEENGRGNFPPRFSGLQFPNYSSELNVNALELDDSALYLCASSLIGFSDTQYFGPGTRLTVL.

This clonotype was seen ten or more times. This chain uses TRBV14 with TRBJ1-4, with D possibly TRBD1 on 5 matching bases. The germline CDR1 and CDR2 sequences are SGHDN and FVKESK. V lost 3 bases and J 8 bases, leaving 7 bases between the germline ends. This CDR3 has 12 residues. This CDR3 is CASSHWGEKLFF. The CDR3 region has the DNA TGTGCCAGCAGCCACTGGGGCGAAAAACTGTTTTTT.

This clonotype was detected many times. The chain has TRBV6-2 or TRBV6-3 and TRBJ2-5, with D possibly matching TRBD2 (6 bases). From germline, CDR1 is MNHEY and CDR2 SVGEGT. The ends were cut back, 6 bases at V and 4 bases at J, with 15 bases in the middle. The CDR3 contains 14 residues. CDR3 coding DNA: TGTGCCAGCAGACGGAGGGGATTCGGAGAGACCCAGTACTTC. It codes for CASRRRGFGETQYF.

Many counts were recorded for this clonotype. This chain uses TRBV12-3 or TRBV12-4 with TRBJ2-7; 9 positions match TRBD1. This CDR3 is 14 amino acids long. V was clipped by 0 bases and J by 4 bases; unmatched bases: 1. The CDR3 sequence is CASSLAGQGYEQYF. CDR3 in DNA: TGTGCCAGCAGTTTAGCGGGACAGGGATACGAGCAGTACTTC.

This clonotype came up many times. The rearrangement uses TRBV20-1 and TRBJ2-3; D tentatively reads TRBD1 or TRBD2 (5 bases each). Germline CDR1 is DFQATT and CDR2 is SNEGSKA (reference sequence). Trimming pared 6 bases from V and 6 bases from J, leaving 16 bases between. The CDR3 covers 13 residues. In DNA, the CDR3 is TGCAGTGCCCATCGGGACCTAGGGGATACGCAGTATTTT. As protein: CSAHRDLGDTQYF.

This clonotype has a count of ten or more. This chain joins TRBV20-1 and TRBJ2-1, with 8 bases aligning to TRBD2. J was trimmed by 0 bases and V by 0 bases; bases with no gene match: 7. Germline CDR1 DFQATT, CDR2 SNEGSKA (reference sequence). This CDR3 spans 17 amino acids. The CDR3 reads CSARDLAGGSSYNEQFF. The DNA for the CDR3 is TGCAGTGCTAGAGATCTTGCGGGAGGCAGCTCCTACAATGAGCAGTTCTTC.

This clonotype was detected many times. The V and J genes are TRBV28 and TRBJ2-7; a possible D gene is TRBD1 (6 bases). V was cut by 6 bases and J by 2 bases, with 17 bases left in between. Looked up from germline, CDR1 is MDHEN and CDR2 is SYDVKM. The CDR3 spans 15 residues. The CDR3 loop reads CASSLGTPGAYEQYF. As DNA, the CDR3 is TGTGCCAGCAGCCTCGGTACCCCAGGGGCCTACGAGCAGTACTTC.

This clonotype was detected ten times or more. The rearrangement joins TRBV6-6 to TRBJ2-1, with D possibly called TRBD1 or TRBD2 (5 bases each). From germline, CDR1 is MNHNY and CDR2 SVGAGI (reference sequence). The V gene lost 8 bases and the J gene lost 1 base, with 15 bases spanning the gap. CDR3 length: 15 residues. CDR3 sequence (DNA): TGTGCCAGCTTGAGGGACGGGAATTCCTACAATGAGCAGTTCTTC. It translates to CASLRDGNSYNEQFF.

This sequence joins TRBV6-2 or TRBV6-3 and TRBJ1-4; D gene ambiguous. Germline CDR1 reads MNHEY; CDR2 reads SVGEGT. V was cut by 2 bases and J by 3 bases, with 10 bases left in between. This CDR3 has 15 amino acids. CDR3 amino acids: CASSYDPVPNEKLFF. Written as DNA, the CDR3 is TGTGCCAGCAGTTACGATCCAGTTCCTAATGAAAAACTGTTTTTT.

The sample holds one count of this clonotype. It is likely a read error: a sequence one base away is far more abundant. The chain employs TRBV5-3 and TRBJ2-3; 10 nucleotides agree with TRBD2. TRBV5-3 is given ORF status, its function remaining uncertain. This CDR3 is built from 14 residues. V shed 3 bases, J shed 3 bases, and the junction held 1 base outside the gene matches. The CDR3, as DNA: TGTGCCAGAAGCTGGGGACTAGCGACAGATACGCAGTATTTT. Amino acids: CARSWGLATDTQYF.

This clonotype came up once. CDR3 nucleotide sequence: TGTGCCAGCGTCAACAGGCTCGGGACAGATACGCAGTATTTT. Translating it yields CASVNRLGTDTQYF. V usage is TRBV12-3 or TRBV12-4 and J usage is TRBJ2-3, with a weak D call TRBD1 (5 bases). The CDR3 has 14 residues. V was shortened by 8 bases and J by 3 bases, with 15 bases between the two germline ends.

This clonotype was seen ten or more times. This sequence joins TRBV20-1 and TRBJ1-1; possibly TRBD1 for D (5 bases). The V and J ends lost 5 bases and 5 bases respectively, with 18 bases between them. Germline CDR1 and CDR2: DFQATT and SNEGSKA (reference sequence). This CDR3 comprises 14 residues. Here the CDR3 DNA reads TGCAGTGCTCCGGCGGGGGGGAGAATGACTGAAGCTTTCTTT. This encodes CSAPAGGRMTEAFF.

As concerns this clonotype: One base separates it from a far larger clone, so it is likely a read error. This chain uses TRBV20-1 with TRBJ2-7; no reliable D call. CDR1 and CDR2 (germline): DFQATT, SNEGSKA (reference sequence). The CDR3 extends over 12 amino acids. V lost 0 bases to trimming and J lost 7 bases, with 10 bases between them. CDR3 residues: CSARDLYSEQYF. The CDR3 nucleotides read TGCAGTGCTAGAGATCTTTATAGTGAGCAGTACTTC.

As regards this clonotype: A read error is likely here: a far larger clone is one base away. The genes are TRBV13 and TRBJ1-1; tentatively, D is TRBD1 (6 bases). Germline V gene lookup returns CDR1 PRHDT and CDR2 FYEKMQ (reference sequence). This CDR3 contains 12 residues. CDR3 nucleotides: TGTGTCAGCCGGGGGGCGAACACTGAAGCTTTCTTT. Amino acid sequence: CVSRGANTEAFF.